The next 19 T cell receptor beta chains were all read from a single sample in a study of cytomegalovirus exposure and HLA in healthy donors. In the PCR, 60 Vbeta and 13 Jbeta primers were used. Here immunoSEQ multiplex PCR was the method, and the copy in TCRdb shows in-frame clones only, minus some. Of fewer than 95,000 clones listed, about 84% are singletons. Sequenced input: PBMCs. These receptors came from a man aged 18 to 29 in good health and CMV-seronegative.

The rearrangement uses TRBV6-5 and TRBJ1-6; maybe TRBD1 (6 bases). The CDR3 is 15 amino acids. Trimming removed 2 bases at V and 7 bases at J, with 12 bases between. Germline lookup yields CDR1 MNHEY and CDR2 SVGAGI. CDR3 coding DNA: TGTGCCAGCAGTTACAGAAGCGGACAGAATTCACCCCTCCACTTT. Translated: CASSYRSGQNSPLHF.

This chain links TRBV7-9 with TRBJ1-1, with D unclear. The V end was cut by 4 bases, the J end by 2 bases, with 5 bases between. There are 12 residues in the CDR3. Germline V lookup: CDR1 SEHNR, CDR2 FQNEAQ (reference sequence). CDR3 coding DNA: TGTGCCAGCAGCTATAGTAACACTGAAGCTTTCTTT. Translation gives CASSYSNTEAFF.

The chain uses TRBV27 and TRBJ1-5, with 8 bases lining up with TRBD1. CDR1 is MNHEY, CDR2 SMNVEV, per germline (reference sequence). This CDR3 comprises 15 residues. V shed 5 bases and J 6 bases; nucleotides not matched to a gene: 9. This CDR3 reads CASSPYRGLGQPQHF. CDR3 bases: TGTGCCAGCAGTCCGTACAGGGGGTTGGGTCAGCCCCAGCATTTT.

The chain employs TRBV2 and TRBJ1-6; D unclear. CDR1 and CDR2 (germline): SNHLY, FYNNEI. Trimming left V 0 bases short and J 7 bases short, with 19 bases between. The CDR3 sequence is 18 residues long. The CDR3 DNA follows: TGTGCCAGCAGTGAAGCTGGAGTATTCCCCTTCTGGAATTCACCCCTCCACTTT. This sequence encodes CASSEAGVFPFWNSPLHF.

The rearrangement uses TRBV7-9 and TRBJ2-5; D perhaps matches TRBD1 (5 bases). Germline values: CDR1 SEHNR, CDR2 FQNEAQ (reference sequence). Trimming removed 4 bases at V and 5 bases at J, with 23 bases between. This CDR3 is 17 amino acids long. The CDR3 sequence is CASSYQGWRSRLETQYF. In nucleotides, the CDR3 is TGTGCCAGCAGCTATCAGGGATGGAGATCTAGGTTGGAGACCCAGTACTTC.

V usage is TRBV4-2 and J usage is TRBJ1-2; no definite D call. Trimming cost V 0 bases and J 12 bases, with 14 bases left between them. Per the germline V gene, CDR1 is LGHNA and CDR2 is YNFKEQ. This CDR3 comprises 13 residues. The CDR3 DNA reads TGTGCCAGCAGCCAAGAATCGTGGGCCGTGGACACCTTC. This codes for CASSQESWAVDTF.

The rearrangement joins TRBV5-4 to TRBJ1-6, with 9 bases that match TRBD1. V was clipped by 5 bases and J by 14 bases; unmatched bases: 11. Germline V gives CDR1 SGHNT, CDR2 YYREEE (reference sequence). The CDR3 extends over 14 amino acids. CDR3 sequence (DNA): TGTGCCAGCAGTCAAGACAGGGGGTTACCCACCCTCCACTTT. It translates to CASSQDRGLPTLHF.

The CDR3 DNA sequence: TGTGCCAGCAGCTTTCCGGGAGAGAGTTATAGCAATCAGCCCCAGCATTTT. Translated, it gives CASSFPGESYSNQPQHF. The chain is built from TRBV7-9 and TRBJ1-5; the D is unclear. V lost 3 bases and J lost 0, with 15 bases in between. The CDR3 spans 17 residues. The germline V gene has CDR1 SEHNR and CDR2 FQNEAQ (reference sequence).

This clone was counted at least ten times. V gene TRBV7-3 combines with J gene TRBJ1-2, with TRBD1 identical over 9 bases. The germline V gene encodes CDR1 SGHTA and CDR2 FQGTGA. Losses at the gene ends were 5 bases for V and 2 bases for J; bases not matched to a gene: 6. The CDR3 is made up of 15 amino acids. CDR3 DNA: TGTGCCAGCAGCCCTGGACAGGGGTCGAACTATGGCTACACCTTC. Translated: CASSPGQGSNYGYTF.

This clone was counted between two and nine times. V usage is TRBV5-4 and J usage is TRBJ2-3; D not certain. Germline-derived CDR1 and CDR2 are SGHNT and YYREEE (reference sequence). Trimming shortened V by 4 bases and J by 2 bases, and 8 bases separated the two germline ends. This CDR3 is built from 13 residues. The CDR3 bases are TGTGCCAGCAGCCGCGACAACACAGATACGCAGTATTTT. Its translation is CASSRDNTDTQYF.

The V gene is TRBV4-2, the J gene TRBJ2-5; TRBD2 matches 7 bases. The closer fit of TRBJ2-7 to the DNA end suggests the J call may be wrong. CDR3 length: 16 amino acids. CDR1 is LGHNA, CDR2 YNFKEQ, per germline. The CDR3 loop is CASSREGQGYSYEQYF. Here the CDR3 DNA reads TGTGCCAGCAGCCGGGAGGGGCAGGGCTACTCCTACGAGCAGTACTTC.

J is TRBJ2-1 and V is TRBV9; 7 bases are shared with TRBD1. J was trimmed by 6 bases and V by 0 bases; bases with no gene match: 6. The CDR3 spans 15 residues. The germline gives CDR1 SGDLS, CDR2 YYNGEE. CDR3 DNA sequence: TGTGCCAGCAGCGTAGCAGGGGGAAGGATCAATGAGCAGTTCTTC. This sequence encodes CASSVAGGRINEQFF.

This rearrangement joins TRBV19 to TRBJ2-7; perhaps TRBD1 as D (6 bases). V lost 5 bases to trimming and J lost 6 bases, with 17 bases between them. The CDR3 is made up of 14 amino acids. Germline loops: CDR1 LNHDA, CDR2 SQIVND (reference sequence). The CDR3 region is CASSSLRTVGEQYF. For the CDR3, the DNA is TGTGCCAGTAGTTCCCTGCGGACAGTCGGCGAGCAGTACTTC.

This chain links TRBV15 with TRBJ1-5, with unresolved D. Germline assignment: CDR1 LNHNV and CDR2 YYDKDF (reference sequence). V was trimmed by 5 bases and J by 5 bases, leaving 10 bases between them. The CDR3 extends over 13 amino acids. The CDR3 DNA reads as TGTGCCACCAGCGGTAGTTTTGATCAGCCCCAGCATTTT. Protein: CATSGSFDQPQHF.

The DNA of the CDR3 is TGTGCCAGCAGTTTTTCCAGGGGGCAGTACTTC. Translated: CASSFSRGQYF. V and J are TRBV28 and TRBJ2-7; weak D call: TRBD1 (6 bases). V was pared by 3 bases and J by 9 bases, with 9 bases between. Germline V gives CDR1 MDHEN, CDR2 SYDVKM. This CDR3 spans 11 amino acids.

This clone appeared a few times. V gene TRBV9 combines with J gene TRBJ1-2; a weak D match, TRBD1 (6 bases). This CDR3 contains 14 residues. V was trimmed by 4 bases and J by 3 bases, leaving 13 bases between them. Germline CDR1 reads SGDLS; CDR2 reads YYNGEE. CDR3 coding DNA: TGTGCCAGCAGCAACCGACAGGCCGACTATGGCTACACCTTC. This gives the protein CASSNRQADYGYTF.

The rearrangement uses TRBV13 and TRBJ1-6; tentatively, D is TRBD1 (6 bases). V was trimmed by 2 bases and J by 4 bases, leaving 9 bases between them. The CDR3 contains 15 residues. Germline CDR1 and CDR2: PRHDT and FYEKMQ (reference sequence). CDR3 sequence reads: CASSLKGDYNSPLHF. In DNA, the CDR3 is TGTGCCAGCAGCTTAAAGGGGGATTATAATTCACCCCTCCACTTT.

The chain combines TRBV6-5 with TRBJ1-2; tentative D call: TRBD1 (6 bases). Trimming left V 5 bases short and J 6 bases short, with 19 bases between. This CDR3 has 15 amino acids. From germline, CDR1 is MNHEY and CDR2 SVGAGI. CDR3 loop: CASSPPTGRRNGYTF. The CDR3, as DNA: TGTGCCAGCAGTCCTCCTACAGGGAGAAGAAATGGCTACACCTTC.

The chain joins TRBV5-1 to TRBJ2-3; 10 bases agree with TRBD1. The ends lost 7 bases at V and 1 base at J; junction bases unmatched: 15. Germline V CDR1 and CDR2: SGHRS, YFSETQ. This CDR3 region has 18 residues. CDR3 in amino acids: CASGSKQGQGMGTDTQYF. Written as DNA, the CDR3 is TGCGCCAGCGGCTCAAAACAGGGACAGGGGATGGGCACAGATACGCAGTATTTT.